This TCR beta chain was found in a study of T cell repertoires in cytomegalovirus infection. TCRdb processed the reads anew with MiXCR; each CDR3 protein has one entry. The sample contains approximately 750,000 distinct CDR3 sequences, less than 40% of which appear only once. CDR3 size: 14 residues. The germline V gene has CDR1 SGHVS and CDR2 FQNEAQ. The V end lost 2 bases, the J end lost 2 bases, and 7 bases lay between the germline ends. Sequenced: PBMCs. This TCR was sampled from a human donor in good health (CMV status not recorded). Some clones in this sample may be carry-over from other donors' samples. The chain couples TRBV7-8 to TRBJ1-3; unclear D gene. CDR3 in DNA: TGTGCCAGCAGCTTAAGTAATACTGGAAACACCATATATTTT. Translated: CASSLSNTGNTIYF.